The 22 T cell receptor beta chains presented below share a single source sample, sequenced in a study of Tregs in tolerant kidney transplant recipients. Using immunoSEQ multiplex PCR, the repertoire was profiled, and TCRdb retains in-frame clones only, with some absent. The sample contains roughly 99,000 clones, 80% to 95% of which appear only once. This specimen consisted of CD4+ T cells from blood, obtained before the transplant. The receptor source for this set is a human donor who received a combined kidney and bone marrow transplant.

This clone was counted a single time. The genes are TRBV7-3 and TRBJ1-2; 9 nucleotides line up with TRBD1. This CDR3 has 16 residues. V shed 2 bases, J shed 8 bases, and the junction held 12 bases outside the gene matches. Germline assignment: CDR1 SGHTA and CDR2 FQGTGA. CDR3 coding DNA: TGTGCCAGCAGCTTAGGGGGCGGGGGGACAGGGACCGGCTACACCTTC. Translated, it gives CASSLGGGGTGTGYTF.

The chain employs TRBV5-1 and TRBJ2-1; D call uncertain. The CDR3 is made up of 15 amino acids. Germline CDR1 reads SGHRS; CDR2 reads YFSETQ. V was clipped by 4 bases and J by 0 bases, with 11 bases between them. Here the CDR3 DNA reads TGCGCCAGCAGCCCTGATCCTAGCTCCTACAATGAGCAGTTCTTC. Translation gives CASSPDPSSYNEQFF.

This rearrangement joins TRBV10-2 to TRBJ2-1; D perhaps matches TRBD2 (5 bases). The CDR3 consists of 15 residues. V shed 8 bases and J shed 0 bases, with 14 bases lying between them. Per germline, CDR1 WSHSY and CDR2 SAAADI. CDR3 sequence reads: CASEAGYYSYNEQFF. CDR3 DNA: TGCGCCAGCGAGGCGGGCTACTACTCCTACAATGAGCAGTTCTTC.

J is TRBJ1-1 and V is TRBV6-5; D might be TRBD1 (5 bases). The CDR3 length is 16 residues. Germline assignment: CDR1 MNHEY and CDR2 SVGAGI. The germline V and J ends were trimmed by 2 bases and 1 base, with 14 bases remaining between them. For the CDR3, the DNA is TGTGCCAGCAGTTACACAGGTCTAGGTTCGAACACTGAAGCTTTCTTT. It encodes CASSYTGLGSNTEAFF.

The chain employs TRBV29-1 and TRBJ1-1; 8 nucleotides line up with TRBD1. CDR3 length equals 13 residues. CDR1 and CDR2 (germline): SQVTM, ANQGSEA. V was clipped by 7 bases and J by 1 base; unmatched bases: 5. The CDR3 DNA follows: TGCAGCGCTCCGGGACAGGCGAACACTGAAGCTTTCTTT. Amino acids: CSAPGQANTEAFF.

V usage is TRBV7-6 and J usage is TRBJ2-3; D is unclear. The CDR3 contains 13 residues. The V end lost 1 base, the J end lost 5 bases, and 7 bases lay between the germline ends. The germline V gene has CDR1 SGHVS and CDR2 FNYEAQ. CDR3 in amino acids: CASSLGPLDTQYF. CDR3 in DNA: TGTGCCAGCAGCTTAGGGCCCTTAGATACGCAGTATTTT.

This chain uses TRBV29-1 with TRBJ2-1, with 8 bases identical to TRBD2. V was clipped by 4 bases and J by 6 bases; unmatched bases: 8. CDR3 size: 14 residues. CDR1 is SQVTM, CDR2 ANQGSEA, per germline. CDR3 sequence: CSVGTGGLGNEQFF. The CDR3, as DNA: TGCAGCGTTGGTACGGGAGGGCTTGGCAATGAGCAGTTCTTC.

The chain couples TRBV9 to TRBJ2-3; D remains ambiguous. Germline-derived CDR1 and CDR2 are SGDLS and YYNGEE. CDR3 length equals 15 residues. Trimming removed 4 bases from V and 0 bases from J, with 12 bases in between. This chain's CDR3 is CASSTLASSTDTQYF. The CDR3 DNA reads TGTGCCAGCAGCACCCTCGCGAGTAGCACAGATACGCAGTATTTT.

The V call is TRBV7-9, the J call TRBJ2-3; weak D call: TRBD2 (5 bases). The CDR3 sequence is 16 residues long. Germline CDR1 is SEHNR and CDR2 is FQNEAQ (reference sequence). V lost 3 bases to trimming and J lost 3 bases, with 16 bases between them. The CDR3 nucleotides are TGTGCCAGCAGCTTGGTGAAGCCCAGAGGGACAGATACGCAGTATTTT. Translation gives CASSLVKPRGTDTQYF.

CDR3 sequence reads: CAISEGGGTYEQYF. CDR3 nucleotides: TGTGCCATCAGTGAGGGCGGGGGGACCTACGAGCAGTACTTC. This sequence joins TRBV10-3 and TRBJ2-7; 8 bases match TRBD2. Germline trimming cut 2 bases from V and 2 bases from J; bases unmatched to any gene: 2. This CDR3 region has 14 residues. Germline V CDR1 and CDR2: ENHRY, SYGVKD.

The chain couples TRBV6-1 to TRBJ2-1, with a tentative D call TRBD1 (6 bases). Trimming left V 6 bases short and J 8 bases short, with 14 bases between. The length of the CDR3 is 13 residues. Germline V gives CDR1 MNHNS, CDR2 SASEGT. The CDR3, as DNA: TGTGCCAGCAGGGGGGCAGGGTTTGATGAGCAGTTCTTC. This sequence encodes CASRGAGFDEQFF.

This clone was recorded only once. The genes are TRBV6-5 and TRBJ2-5; perhaps TRBD1 as D (6 bases). With the DNA end fitting TRBJ2-7 better, the J assignment may be wrong. Germline values: CDR1 MNHEY, CDR2 SVGAGI. There are 14 residues in the CDR3. CDR3 DNA: TGTGCCAGCAGTTACTTGGCAGGGGTCCACGAGCAGTACTTC. Translated: CASSYLAGVHEQYF.

This chain connects TRBV7-9 to TRBJ1-1, with D maybe TRBD1 (5 bases). In germline, CDR1 is SEHNR, CDR2 FQNEAQ (reference sequence). The V end lost 1 base, the J end lost 1 base, and 7 bases lay between the germline ends. The CDR3 is 14 residues long. In DNA form, the CDR3 reads TGTGCCAGCAGCTTAGGAGACAGGAACACTGAAGCTTTCTTT. Protein: CASSLGDRNTEAFF.

V gene TRBV10-1 combines with J gene TRBJ2-7, with D perhaps TRBD1 (7 bases). V gave up 8 bases and J gave up 4 bases, with 24 bases separating them. CDR3 length: 16 residues. Germline V lookup: CDR1 WNHNN, CDR2 SYGVQD (reference sequence). For the CDR3, the DNA is TGCGCCAGCGGGGAGGAAAGGACAGGAGGGGGGTACGAGCAGTACTTC. This gives the protein CASGEERTGGGYEQYF.

V is TRBV19 and J is TRBJ2-5, with D unclear. The DNA end is a closer match to TRBJ2-7, so the J assignment may be wrong. In germline, CDR1 is LNHDA, CDR2 SQIVND (reference sequence). This CDR3 is built from 14 residues. The CDR3 DNA is TGTGCCAGTAGTCTGGCGGTAAGCTCCTACGAGCAGTACTTC. Translated: CASSLAVSSYEQYF.

The chain is built from TRBV7-3 and TRBJ2-5; 8 bases line up with TRBD2. J lost 5 bases, V lost 9 bases, and 23 bases had no gene match. The CDR3 runs to 18 residues. Looked up from germline, CDR1 is SGHTA and CDR2 is FQGTGA. CDR3 in DNA: TGTGCCAGTCCCAGGCAGACTGAGCCCGGGGGGGAAGGGGAGACCCAGTACTTC. Its protein is CASPRQTEPGGEGETQYF.

The chain carries TRBV7-9 and TRBJ1-2; D unclear. The CDR3 spans 13 residues. V gave up 1 base and J gave up 2 bases, with 5 bases separating them. The germline CDR1 and CDR2 sequences are SEHNR and FQNEAQ (reference sequence). The CDR3 sequence: CASSLDTNYGYTF. The CDR3 DNA sequence: TGTGCCAGCAGCTTAGACACAAACTATGGCTACACCTTC.

The chain joins TRBV4-2 to TRBJ2-1; maybe TRBD2 (6 bases). Germline lookup yields CDR1 LGHNA and CDR2 YNFKEQ. V was shortened by 5 bases and J by 8 bases, with 16 bases between the two germline ends. The CDR3 is 14 residues long. The CDR3 reads CASSTGGSGYEQFF. Here the CDR3 DNA reads TGTGCCAGCAGCACCGGAGGGTCGGGCTATGAGCAGTTCTTC.

This chain joins TRBV7-3 and TRBJ2-5, with 13 bases fitting TRBD2. CDR3 size: 16 residues. V dropped 5 bases and J dropped 4; count of bases not matched to a gene: 7. Per germline, CDR1 SGHTA and CDR2 FQGTGA. CDR3 protein: CASSRTSGGAIETQYF. The CDR3 DNA reads TGTGCCAGCAGCCGAACTAGCGGGGGGGCCATAGAGACCCAGTACTTC.

J is TRBJ2-1 and V is TRBV4-1; no clear D gene. Germline V gene sequence: CDR1 MGHRA, CDR2 YSYEKL. The CDR3 is 16 residues long. The ends were cut back, 4 bases at V and 0 bases at J, with 13 bases in the middle. CDR3 bases: TGCGCCAGCAGCCGAGTAGACATATACTCCTACAATGAGCAGTTCTTC. Amino acid sequence: CASSRVDIYSYNEQFF.

CDR3 in amino acids: CASSLGQFNQPQHF. For the CDR3, the DNA is TGTGCCAGCAGCTTAGGACAGTTCAATCAGCCCCAGCATTTT. The chain combines TRBV7-2 with TRBJ1-5, with D tentatively TRBD1 (5 bases). CDR1 and CDR2 from the germline V gene are SGHTA and FQGNSA. Trimming took off 1 base at V and 3 bases at J, with 7 bases between the two ends. The CDR3 is 14 residues long.

To note about this clone: Its ends do not fully match the called genes, so a read error is possible. The same CDR3 arises from other DNA sequences in this sample as well. This chain links TRBV23-1 with TRBJ1-6; 7 nucleotides align to TRBD1. TRBV23-1 is an ORF for which the function is uncertain. This CDR3 is 17 amino acids long. The DNA for the CDR3 is TGCGCCAGCAGTCACTGGGATCGACAGGGCGTCAATTCCCCCCTCCACTTT. Its protein product is CASSHWDRQGVNSPLHF.